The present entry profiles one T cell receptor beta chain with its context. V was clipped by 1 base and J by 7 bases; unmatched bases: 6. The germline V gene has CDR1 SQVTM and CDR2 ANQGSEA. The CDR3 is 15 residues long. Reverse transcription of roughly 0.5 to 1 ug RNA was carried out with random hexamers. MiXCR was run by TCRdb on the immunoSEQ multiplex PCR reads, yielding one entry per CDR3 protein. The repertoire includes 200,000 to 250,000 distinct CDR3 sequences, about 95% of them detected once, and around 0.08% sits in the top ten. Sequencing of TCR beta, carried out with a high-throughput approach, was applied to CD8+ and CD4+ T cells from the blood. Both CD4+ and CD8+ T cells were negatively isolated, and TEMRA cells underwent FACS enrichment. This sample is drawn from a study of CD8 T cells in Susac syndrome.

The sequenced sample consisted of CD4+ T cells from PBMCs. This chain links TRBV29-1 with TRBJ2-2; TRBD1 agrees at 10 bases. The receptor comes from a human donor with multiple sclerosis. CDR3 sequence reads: CSVEATGGGSGELFF. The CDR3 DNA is TGCAGCGTTGAAGCGACAGGGGGCGGGAGCGGGGAGCTGTTTTTT.